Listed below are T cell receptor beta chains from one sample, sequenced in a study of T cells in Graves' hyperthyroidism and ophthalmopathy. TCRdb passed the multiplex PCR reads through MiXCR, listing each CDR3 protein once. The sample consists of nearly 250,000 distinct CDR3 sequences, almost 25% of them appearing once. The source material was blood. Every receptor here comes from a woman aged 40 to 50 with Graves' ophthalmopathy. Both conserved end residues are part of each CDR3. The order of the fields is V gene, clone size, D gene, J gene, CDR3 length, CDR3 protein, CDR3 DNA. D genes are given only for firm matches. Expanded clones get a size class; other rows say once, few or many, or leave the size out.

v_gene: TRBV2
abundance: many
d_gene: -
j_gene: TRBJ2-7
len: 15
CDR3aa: CASILGRAGSYEQYF
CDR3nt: TGTGCCAGCATCCTGGGCAGGGCCGGGTCCTACGAGCAGTACTTC

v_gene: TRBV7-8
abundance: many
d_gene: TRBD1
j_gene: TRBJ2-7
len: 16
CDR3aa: CASSLVARQGAYEQYF
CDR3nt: TGTGCCAGCAGCTTAGTTGCCCGACAGGGAGCCTACGAGCAGTACTTC

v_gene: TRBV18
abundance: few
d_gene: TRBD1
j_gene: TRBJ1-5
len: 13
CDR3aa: CASSPSTGEPQHF
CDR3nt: TGTGCCAGCTCACCATCGACAGGGGAGCCCCAGCATTTT

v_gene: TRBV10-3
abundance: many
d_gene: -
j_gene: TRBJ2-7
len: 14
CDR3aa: CAISDIVISYEQYF
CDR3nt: TGTGCCATCAGTGATATAGTGATATCCTACGAGCAGTACTTC

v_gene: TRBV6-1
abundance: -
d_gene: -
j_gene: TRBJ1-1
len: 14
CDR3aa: CASSVYRANTEAFF
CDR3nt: TGTGCCAGCAGTGTATACAGGGCGAACACTGAAGCTTTCTTT

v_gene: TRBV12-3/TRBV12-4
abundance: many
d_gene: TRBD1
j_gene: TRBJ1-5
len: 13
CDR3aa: CASRPGGEQPQHF
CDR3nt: TGTGCCAGCAGACCAGGGGGAGAGCAGCCCCAGCATTTT

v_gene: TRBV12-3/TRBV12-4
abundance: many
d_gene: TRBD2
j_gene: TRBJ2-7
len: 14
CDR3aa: CASKWREGRYEQYF
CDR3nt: TGTGCCAGCAAATGGCGGGAGGGTCGCTACGAGCAGTACTTC

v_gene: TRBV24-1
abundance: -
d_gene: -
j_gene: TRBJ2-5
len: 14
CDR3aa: CATSDFPRTETQYF
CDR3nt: TGTGCCACCAGTGATTTCCCCAGGACAGAGACCCAGTACTTC

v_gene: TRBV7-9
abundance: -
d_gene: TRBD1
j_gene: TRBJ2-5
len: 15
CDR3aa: CASSLVGTGQETQYF
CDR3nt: TGTGCCAGCAGCTTAGTAGGGACAGGCCAAGAGACCCAGTACTTC

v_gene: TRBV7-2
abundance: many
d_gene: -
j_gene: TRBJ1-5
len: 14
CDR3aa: CASSSRGALQPQHF
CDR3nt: TGTGCCAGCAGCTCCCGGGGGGCCCTTCAGCCCCAGCATTTT

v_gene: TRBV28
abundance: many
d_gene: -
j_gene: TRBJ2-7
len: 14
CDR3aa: CASSTIRGSYEQYF
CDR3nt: TGTGCCAGCAGTACTATCAGGGGTTCCTACGAGCAGTACTTC

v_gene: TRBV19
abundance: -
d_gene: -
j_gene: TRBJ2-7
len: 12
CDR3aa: CASSPQGHEQYF
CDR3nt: TGTGCCAGTAGCCCACAGGGCCACGAGCAGTACTTC

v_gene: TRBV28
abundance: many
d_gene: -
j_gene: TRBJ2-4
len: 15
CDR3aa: CASSFPGDNKNIQYF
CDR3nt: TGTGCCAGCAGTTTCCCAGGGGATAACAAAAACATTCAGTACTTC

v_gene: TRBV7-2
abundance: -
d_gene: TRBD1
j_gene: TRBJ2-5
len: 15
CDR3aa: CASSLWDRALETQYF
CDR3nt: TGTGCCAGCAGCTTATGGGACAGGGCTCTCGAGACCCAGTACTTC

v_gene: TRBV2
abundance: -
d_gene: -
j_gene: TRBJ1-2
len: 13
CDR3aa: CASSEAVNYGYTF
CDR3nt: TGTGCCAGCAGTGAGGCGGTTAACTATGGCTACACCTTC

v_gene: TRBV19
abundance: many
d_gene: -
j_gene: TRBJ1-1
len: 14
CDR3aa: CASSMALGESEAFF
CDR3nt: TGTGCCAGTAGTATGGCCCTTGGGGAGTCTGAAGCTTTCTTT